The rows below give T cell receptor beta chains drawn from one sample of a study of neurological immune-mediated disorders. Via MiXCR, TCRdb re-called the 5' RACE reads, giving one row per CDR3 protein. The sample contains roughly 30,000 distinct CDR3 sequences, about 12% of which appear only once. Sequenced: PBMCs. These receptors came from a woman in her fifties or sixties in good health. The CDR3 runs from the conserved cysteine through the conserved F or W. D genes are given only for firm matches. Size values are once, few and many counts, or a class for expanded clones, and some rows have none.

j_call	d_call	v_call	clone_size	cdr3_aa	cdr3_nt
TRBJ2-1	TRBD1	TRBV15	many	CATSREDRPLYNEQFF	TGTGCCACCAGCAGGGAGGACAGGCCCCTTTACAATGAGCAGTTCTTC
TRBJ2-5	TRBD1	TRBV10-3	-	CAISDLPQGAYGETQYF	TGTGCCATCAGTGACCTTCCACAGGGGGCGTATGGAGAGACCCAGTACTTC
TRBJ1-1	-	TRBV7-9	-	CTSSLGDSANTEAFF	TGTACCAGCAGCTTAGGTGACAGTGCGAACACTGAGGCTTTCTTT
TRBJ1-5	-	TRBV12-3/TRBV12-4	medium-sized	CASSLANQPQHF	TGTGCCAGCAGTTTAGCGAACCAGCCCCAGCATTTT
TRBJ2-4	-	TRBV12-3/TRBV12-4	many	CASSSVDRIQYF	TGTGCCAGCAGCTCGGTGGACAGAATTCAGTACTTC
TRBJ1-2	-	TRBV6-2/TRBV6-3	many	CASSDRQVNYGYTF	TGTGCCAGCAGCGACCGACAGGTTAACTATGGCTACACCTTC
TRBJ2-7	-	TRBV6-5	many	CASSYEWEDYEQYF	TGTGCCAGCAGTTATGAGTGGGAGGACTACGAGCAGTACTTC
TRBJ2-3	TRBD2	TRBV7-2	many	CASSPGLEVDTQYF	TGTGCCAGCAGCCCCGGACTAGAGGTAGATACGCAGTATTTT
TRBJ2-7	-	TRBV7-9	many	CASRPRSGYEQYF	TGTGCCAGCAGGCCCCGATCCGGCTACGAGCAGTACTTC
TRBJ1-5	TRBD1	TRBV12-3/TRBV12-4	many	CASSSTGVGSNQPQHF	TGTGCCAGCAGTTCGACAGGGGTTGGGAGCAATCAGCCCCAGCATTTT
TRBJ2-3	TRBD2	TRBV20-1	many	CSKKRDPTDTQYF	TGCAGTAAAAAGCGGGACCCCACAGATACGCAGTATTTT
TRBJ2-3	-	TRBV27	many	CASSLLAQRTDTQYF	TGTGCCAGCAGTTTACTTGCCCAGCGCACAGATACGCAGTATTTT
TRBJ2-1	TRBD2	TRBV20-1	many	CSASGGTSGGYNEQFF	TGCAGTGCTAGCGGCGGGACTAGCGGGGGGTACAATGAGCAGTTCTTC
TRBJ1-2	-	TRBV6-7	medium-sized	CASSSRDTPYGYTF	TGTGCCAGCAGTTCCCGGGACACGCCCTATGGCTACACCTTC
TRBJ2-1	TRBD1	TRBV6-6	many	CASSYPGTGSHPSSYNEQFF	TGTGCCAGCAGTTACCCAGGGACAGGGTCTCATCCTAGCTCCTACAATGAGCAGTTCTTC
TRBJ1-2	-	TRBV12-3/TRBV12-4	many	CASSFSVANYGYTF	TGTGCCAGCAGCTTCTCGGTAGCTAACTATGGCTACACCTTC
TRBJ2-6	-	TRBV5-1	many	CASRLGQTSGANVLTF	TGCGCCAGCAGGTTAGGACAGACCTCTGGGGCCAACGTCCTGACTTTC
TRBJ2-1	TRBD2	TRBV5-5	many	CASSFLVLISGGAENEQFF	TGTGCCAGCAGCTTCCTTGTCCTGATAAGCGGGGGGGCAGAGAATGAGCAGTTCTTC
TRBJ1-4	-	TRBV20-1	many	CSAPQADNEKLFF	TGCAGTGCTCCGCAGGCCGATAATGAAAAACTGTTTTTT
TRBJ1-1	-	TRBV7-6	medium-sized	CASSLMMASEAFF	TGTGCCAGCAGCTTAATGATGGCAAGCGAAGCTTTCTTT
TRBJ1-2	-	TRBV5-1	many	CASSLDRATFYGYTF	TGCGCCAGCAGCTTGGATCGGGCCACCTTCTATGGCTACACCTTC
TRBJ1-1	TRBD1	TRBV6-5	many	CASSSEGQYDMNTEAFF	TGTGCCAGCAGCTCTGAGGGACAGTATGACATGAACACTGAAGCTTTCTTT
TRBJ2-3	-	TRBV5-1	many	CASSLVIRDTQYF	TGCGCCAGCAGCTTGGTAATTAGGGATACGCAGTATTTT
TRBJ2-3	-	TRBV5-1	many	CASSLAGVVRGASTDTQYF	TGCGCCAGCAGCTTGGCCGGAGTCGTCCGGGGGGCCAGCACAGATACGCAGTATTTT
TRBJ2-2	TRBD2	TRBV5-1	-	CASSLGTSGELFF	TGCGCCAGCAGCTTGGGGACTAGCGGCGAGCTGTTTTTT
TRBJ2-3	-	TRBV9	many	CASSANDGSTDTQYF	TGTGCCAGCAGCGCAAACGACGGGAGCACAGATACGCAGTATTTT
TRBJ1-1	-	TRBV27	many	CATQKGQNTEAFF	TGTGCCACCCAGAAGGGGCAGAACACTGAAGCTTTCTTT
TRBJ2-1	-	TRBV20-1	many	CSASPLAKGSYNEQFF	TGCAGTGCTAGCCCCCTAGCGAAAGGCTCCTACAATGAGCAGTTCTTC
TRBJ2-3	-	TRBV27	many	CASSLTPPRGRGGTDTQYF	TGTGCCAGCAGTTTAACACCGCCGAGGGGGCGGGGGGGCACAGATACGCAGTATTTT
TRBJ2-6	-	TRBV7-2	many	CASSLESSGANVLTF	TGTGCCAGCAGCTTGGAAAGCTCTGGGGCCAACGTCCTGACTTTC
TRBJ2-5	-	TRBV5-5	many	CASSLILGAGETQYF	TGTGCCAGCAGCTTGATCCTCGGAGCAGGGGAGACCCAGTACTTC
TRBJ2-3	-	TRBV7-2	many	CASSLIQFTDTQYF	TGTGCCAGCAGCCTGATACAATTCACAGATACGCAGTATTTT
TRBJ1-6	TRBD1	TRBV20-1	many	CSARVRGTAGSPLHF	TGCAGTGCTAGAGTGAGGGGGACAGCGGGTTCACCCCTCCACTTT
TRBJ2-1	TRBD2	TRBV5-6	many	CASSFYGLAGRNEQFF	TGTGCCAGCAGCTTTTATGGACTAGCGGGGAGAAATGAGCAGTTCTTC
TRBJ2-7	TRBD1	TRBV7-2	many	CASSSQQGTVTEQYF	TGTGCCAGCAGCTCCCAACAGGGGACGGTTACCGAGCAGTACTTC
TRBJ2-7	TRBD1	TRBV20-1	many	CSARDGTGTYEQYF	TGCAGTGCTAGGGATGGGACAGGTACCTACGAGCAGTACTTC
TRBJ2-4	TRBD2	TRBV20-1	-	CSARDRLAGKNIQYF	TGCAGTGCTAGAGATCGGCTAGCGGGGAAAAACATTCAGTACTTC
TRBJ2-7	-	TRBV5-6	many	CASSSVGRTNEQYF	TGTGCCAGCAGCTCGGTGGGACGAACTAACGAGCAGTACTTC
TRBJ2-2	-	TRBV2	many	CASSEGGYTGELFF	TGTGCCAGCAGTGAAGGGGGGTACACCGGGGAGCTGTTTTTT
TRBJ1-5	-	TRBV5-5	many	CASSLGGVLNQPQHF	TGTGCCAGCAGCTTGGGAGGGGTCCTAAATCAGCCCCAGCATTTT
TRBJ2-5	-	TRBV5-1	many	CASSFRAGQEETQYF	TGCGCCAGCAGCTTTAGGGCAGGGCAGGAGGAGACCCAGTACTTC
TRBJ1-3	-	TRBV29-1	many	CSVDGSGSGNTIYF	TGCAGCGTTGACGGATCGGGCTCTGGAAACACCATATATTTT
TRBJ1-4	-	TRBV7-2	many	CASSYWTAPLEKLFF	TGTGCCAGCAGCTACTGGACAGCGCCACTCGAGAAACTGTTTTTT
TRBJ1-2	-	TRBV7-9	-	CASSFPVGSPYVANYGYTF	TGTGCCAGCAGTTTTCCAGTGGGTTCCCCCTACGTTGCCAACTATGGCTACACCTTC
TRBJ2-5	-	TRBV7-2	many	CASSLGRAQETQYF	TGTGCCAGCAGCTTGGGGCGGGCCCAAGAGACCCAGTACTTC
TRBJ2-7	-	TRBV5-1	-	CASSLARSSYEQYF	TGCGCCAGCAGCTTGGCCAGGAGCTCCTACGAGCAGTACTTC
TRBJ1-1	-	TRBV28	many	CASSSPQSGGRNTEAFF	TGTGCCAGCAGTTCACCACAAAGCGGGGGCAGGAACACTGAAGCTTTCTTT
TRBJ2-7	-	TRBV19	many	CASSQADDGAYEQYF	TGTGCCAGTAGTCAGGCGGATGACGGGGCCTACGAGCAGTACTTC
TRBJ1-1	-	TRBV5-1	many	CASRGLMGTEAFF	TGCGCCAGCCGCGGCCTTATGGGCACTGAAGCTTTCTTT
TRBJ2-5	-	TRBV7-6	few	CASALEQETQYF	TGTGCCAGCGCGTTGGAGCAAGAGACCCAGTACTTC
TRBJ2-7	-	TRBV5-6	many	CASSLAGDLGSYEQYF	TGTGCCAGCAGCTTGGCCGGAGACCTGGGATCCTACGAGCAGTACTTC
TRBJ2-3	-	TRBV10-3	many	CATTGGTDTQYF	TGTGCCACCACCGGTGGCACAGATACGCAGTATTTT
TRBJ2-5	-	TRBV20-1	once	CSAMWGEERTQYF	TGCAGTGCTATGTGGGGTGAAGAGCGGACCCAGTACTTC
TRBJ2-7	TRBD1	TRBV5-1	many	CASSAQTGAVEEQYF	TGCGCCAGCTCGGCACAGACAGGGGCGGTGGAGGAGCAGTACTTC
TRBJ1-1	-	TRBV7-2	many	CASSLGRQDTEAFF	TGTGCCAGCAGCTTAGGCCGACAGGACACTGAAGCTTTCTTT
TRBJ2-5	-	TRBV20-1	many	CSARLGSYQETQYF	TGCAGTGCTAGACTTGGTTCGTACCAAGAGACCCAGTACTTC
TRBJ2-7	-	TRBV4-1	-	CASSPPGVEQYF	TGCGCCAGCAGCCCTCCGGGGGTCGAGCAGTACTTC
TRBJ1-1	-	TRBV28	many	CASSPLLRATEAFF	TGTGCCAGCAGTCCGCTCCTCAGGGCCACTGAAGCTTTCTTT